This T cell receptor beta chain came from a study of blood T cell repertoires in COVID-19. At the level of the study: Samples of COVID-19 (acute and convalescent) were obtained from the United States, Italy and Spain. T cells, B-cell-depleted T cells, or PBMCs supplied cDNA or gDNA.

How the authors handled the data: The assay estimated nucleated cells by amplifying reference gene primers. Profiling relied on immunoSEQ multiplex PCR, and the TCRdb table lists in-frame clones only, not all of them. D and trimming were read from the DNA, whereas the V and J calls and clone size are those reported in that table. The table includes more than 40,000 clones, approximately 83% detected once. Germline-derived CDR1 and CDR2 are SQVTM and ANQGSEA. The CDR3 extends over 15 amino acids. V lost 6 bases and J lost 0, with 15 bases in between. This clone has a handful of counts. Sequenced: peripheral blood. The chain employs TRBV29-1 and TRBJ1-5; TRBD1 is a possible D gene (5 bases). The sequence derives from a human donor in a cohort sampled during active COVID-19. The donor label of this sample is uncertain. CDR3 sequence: CSVKTVAGSNQPQHF. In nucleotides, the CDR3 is TGCAGCGTAAAGACAGTGGCTGGTAGCAATCAGCCCCAGCATTTT.